Below are 9 T cell receptor beta chains sequenced from a single sample in a study of cytotoxic CD8 clonotypes in ibrutinib-treated CLL. The data were produced by immunoSEQ multiplex PCR, yet TCRdb's version contains in-frame clones alone and is incomplete. The data hold fewer than 100,000 clones, with 86% observed a single time. Sequenced material: PBMCs, taken before ibrutinib treatment. The receptors stem from a human donor with chronic lymphocytic leukemia.

This sequence joins TRBV7-8 and TRBJ1-5; D possibly corresponds to TRBD1 (5 bases). This CDR3 has 19 residues. In germline, CDR1 is SGHVS, CDR2 FQNEAQ. Between the trimmed V and J ends, which lost 4 bases and 1 base, there was a span of 23 bases. The CDR3 sequence: CASSSKLGAFRESNQPQHF. The CDR3 DNA is TGTGCCAGCAGCTCTAAACTAGGGGCCTTCAGGGAAAGCAATCAGCCCCAGCATTTT. The full variable domain, rest sourced from reference TRBV7-8 and TRBJ1-5, is GAGVSQSPRYKVAKRGQDVALRCDPISGHVSLFWYQQALGQGPEFLTYFQNEAQLDKSGLPSDRFFAERPEGSVSTLKIQRTQQEDSAVYLCASSSKLGAFRESNQPQHFGDGTRLSIL.

This rearrangement joins TRBV5-1 to TRBJ2-2; TRBD2 matches at 9 bases. The CDR3 covers 17 residues. The V gene's germline CDR1 is SGHRS and CDR2 YFSETQ. V shed 0 bases and J 1 base; nucleotides not matched to a gene: 4. The CDR3 loop is CASSLEPSGVNTGELFF. CDR3 DNA: TGCGCCAGCAGCTTGGAACCTAGCGGGGTGAACACCGGGGAGCTGTTTTTT.

The chain carries TRBV9 and TRBJ2-3, with 8 bases matching TRBD1. Germline V lookup: CDR1 SGDLS, CDR2 YYNGEE. Trimming at V came to 0 bases and at J to 4 bases, leaving 4 bases not matched to a gene. This CDR3 is built from 15 residues. The CDR3 coding sequence is TGTGCCAGCAGCGTAGGGACAGGGAGTTCAGATACGCAGTATTTT. This codes for CASSVGTGSSDTQYF.

The chain couples TRBV27 to TRBJ1-5, with D hard to call. The CDR3 is 15 amino acids. V dropped 6 bases and J dropped 0 bases, with 12 bases sitting between them. CDR1 is MNHEY and CDR2 is SMNVEV in the germline V gene (reference sequence). CDR3 loop: CASSPAVFSNQPQHF. CDR3 nucleotide sequence: TGTGCCAGCAGCCCCGCAGTTTTTAGCAATCAGCCCCAGCATTTT.

The V gene is TRBV6-1, the J gene TRBJ2-1; D remains ambiguous. Germline V gene data show CDR1 as MNHNS and CDR2 as SASEGT. CDR3 length: 11 residues. Trimming stripped 1 base from V and 8 bases from J, with 3 bases between. The CDR3 loop reads CASSEVYEQFF. Written as DNA, the CDR3 is TGTGCCAGCAGTGAAGTATATGAGCAGTTCTTC.

Comment on this clone: The sample carries other DNA sequences with the same CDR3. The rearrangement uses TRBV7-2 and TRBJ1-1; D unclear. V was shortened by 4 bases and J by 4 bases, with 7 bases between the two germline ends. Per germline, CDR1 SGHTA and CDR2 FQGNSA. CDR3 size: 12 residues. CDR3 sequence reads: CASSSVVTEAFF. The DNA of the CDR3 is TGTGCCAGCAGCTCCGTAGTCACTGAAGCTTTCTTT. Complete variable domain (other parts from reference TRBV7-2 and TRBJ1-1): GAGVSQSPSNKVTEKGKDVELRCDPISGHTALYWYRQSLGQGLEFLIYFQGNSAPDKSGLPSDRFSAERTGGSVSTLTIQRTQQEDSAVYLCASSSVVTEAFFGQGTRLTVV.

This clone showed up just a few times. The chain couples TRBV9 to TRBJ1-5; D unresolved. CDR1 SGDLS and CDR2 YYNGEE come from the germline V gene. V was trimmed by 0 bases and J by 0 bases, leaving 7 bases between them. The CDR3 sequence is 15 residues long. This CDR3 is CASSVAGDSNQPQHF. The CDR3 DNA sequence: TGTGCCAGCAGCGTAGCGGGAGATAGCAATCAGCCCCAGCATTTT.

This rearrangement joins TRBV6-6 to TRBJ2-7, with a tentative D call TRBD1 (6 bases). This CDR3 has 14 amino acids. Trimming pared 6 bases from V and 0 bases from J, leaving 12 bases between. The germline CDR1 and CDR2 sequences are MNHNY and SVGAGI (reference sequence). The chain's CDR3 is CASSPGHSSYEQYF. CDR3 sequence (DNA): TGTGCCAGCAGCCCGGGACATAGCTCCTACGAGCAGTACTTC.

The genes are TRBV28 and TRBJ2-6, with 12 positions matching TRBD1. The germline V gene encodes CDR1 MDHEN and CDR2 SYDVKM. The CDR3 runs to 17 residues. The ends lost 7 bases at V and 0 bases at J; junction bases unmatched: 4. CDR3 bases: TGTGCCAGCAAACCGGGACAGGGGGCCTCTGGGGCCAACGTCCTGACTTTC. It translates to CASKPGQGASGANVLTF.